This T cell receptor beta chain stems from a study of blood T cell repertoires in COVID-19 (dated by TCRdb to about 2020). Regarding the complete study: Collaborator samples came from the United States, Italy and Spain and covered acute and convalescent phases of COVID-19. The material from the prospective study consisted of cDNA or gDNA derived from T cells, B-cell-depleted T cells, or PBMCs. Deeply sampled blood TCRbeta repertoires from subjects exposed to, actively infected with, or recovered from COVID-19 were included in the dataset. The repertoires were released in a freely available public database intended as a resource for research on the immune response to SARS-CoV-2. The samples were drawn from two sources: the first 160 participants of the ongoing ImmuneRACE study, and 1,000 to 1,500 subjects contributed by 6 global collaborators. The sample metadata nearly always contained a de-identified subject ID, COVID-19 status, age in years and sex. HLA class I and class II types, where available, came from metadata supplied by the sample provider rather than from assay-based typing. Beyond this particular receptor, the publication reports: The quantity of clinical and demographic metadata differed by source and by participant and was supplied without curation.

Counted from cysteine to phenylalanine, this CDR3 has 13 amino acids. Only the CDR3 DNA stays, 39 bases, in frame from base 1. V is clipped by 1 base and J by 10 bases, and the sequence between their germline boundaries is 13 bases long. Sequences LGHDT (CDR1) and YNNKEL (CDR2) are obtained from the germline V gene (reference sequence). The immunoSEQ Assay, a bias-controlled multiplex PCR, was used to amplify TCRbeta CDR3 regions from genomic DNA. For the original study's pipeline: Nucleated cell counts per sample were estimated from amplification of reference gene primers within the assay. Sequence reads were collapsed and filtered to measure the absolute abundance of every unique TCRbeta CDR3 rearrangement. For each sample, productive Simpson clonality was calculated as the square root of Simpson's diversity index across productive rearrangements. TCRdb retrieved this table from immuneACCESS and kept in-frame rearrangements only. Not all clones are present; in checked studies, unresolved V genes account for under half, and no reason is known for the remainder. The V and J calls and the clone size are those of that table, but D and trimming were determined from the DNA. Counted in this sample were approximately 130,000 clones; 80% to 90% of them appeared once. The ten largest clones take up about 2.1% of the sample.

Collaborating institutions collected whole blood in K2EDTA tubes following their own protocols. For TCRbeta analysis, collaborators shipped samples as frozen whole blood, isolated PBMCs, or DNA extracted from either of those sample types. Of note for this clone: The antigen it recognizes is unknown. Base qualities are not at hand, and no much larger clone is one base apart.

The rearrangement joined TRBV3-1 (or the pseudogene TRBV3-2) to TRBJ1-1, with the identity of the D gene unclear. Sequenced: peripheral blood. The origin of this receptor is a woman aged 45-65 years with acute or convalescent COVID-19. This receptor carries the CDR3 CASSQALIAGAFF. DNA sequence: TGTGCCAGCAGCCAAGCCTTAATCGCGGGAGCTTTCTTT.